This T cell receptor (beta chain) stems from a study of blood T cell repertoires in COVID-19. Study context: In each case, the material was cDNA or gDNA derived from T cells, B-cell-depleted T cells, or PBMCs.

Individuals aged roughly 18 to 95 years were recruited from some 26 US areas. V shed 0 bases and J shed 3 bases, with 5 bases lying between them. CDR1 SGDLS and CDR2 YYNGEE come from the germline V gene. This CDR3 is 13 amino acids long. As regards this clone: The sample contains more than one DNA sequence encoding this CDR3.

Using immunoSEQ multiplex PCR, the repertoire was profiled, and TCRdb retains in-frame clones only, with some absent. Seen here are fewer than 500,000 clones, more than 70% observed once, and the top ten hold approximately 1.2%. This receptor was identified in a man under 40 who had recovered from COVID-19. Sequencing was performed on PBMCs or T cells enriched from blood (not recorded which). The J gene is TRBJ2-3, the V gene TRBV9; a possible D gene is TRBD2 (5 bases). CDR3 amino acids: CASSVGGTDTQYF. The CDR3 DNA follows: TGTGCCAGCAGCGTAGGAGGGACAGATACGCAGTATTTT.